This entry lists 11 T cell receptor beta chains sequenced from one sample in a study of a mutant IDH1 vaccine in newly diagnosed glioma (dated by TCRdb to about 2021). Libraries were constructed by the immunoSEQ multiplex PCR assay. Drawn from immuneACCESS, this table holds only the in-frame rearrangements with V and J called that TCRdb kept. Clones are partly lost; checked studies trace under half to an unresolved V gene and leave the rest unexplained. The sample has around 52,000 clones on record, approximately 90% of them singletons. Jointly, the top ten make up about 4.2% of the sample. This specimen's time point label, per the study, means: week 5, during vaccination. Every vaccine dose consisted of 300 ug of a 20-mer mutant IDH1 peptide in Montanide, administered subcutaneously together with topical imiquimod. Their antigens remain unidentified. The specimen was PBMCs, collected from a glioma patient whose treatment included an IDH1 peptide vaccine. The receptors derive from a woman aged 35 to 49 with glioma.

The chain joins TRBV7-2 to TRBJ2-2; the match to TRBD2 covers 8 bases. Germline CDR1 SGHTA, CDR2 FQGNSA. V lost 6 bases and J lost 2; bases outside the gene matches: 8. The CDR3 is made up of 16 amino acids. CDR3 sequence (DNA): TGTGCCAGCAGACCCAAAGCGGGGGTCAACACCGGGGAGCTGTTTTTT. Translating gives CASRPKAGVNTGELFF.

This clone has only one observation. The chain is built from TRBV7-2 and TRBJ2-5; TRBD2 agrees at 14 bases. V lost 4 bases to trimming and J lost 4 bases; unmatched junction nucleotides: 2. The CDR3 extends over 15 amino acids. Germline loops: CDR1 SGHTA, CDR2 FQGNSA. The CDR3 loop is CASSWTSGRSETQYF. As DNA, the CDR3 is TGTGCCAGCAGCTGGACTAGCGGGAGGTCAGAGACCCAGTACTTC. Using reference TRBV7-2 and TRBJ2-5 for the parts outside the CDR3, the full variable domain is GAGVSQSPSNKVTEKGKDVELRCDPISGHTALYWYRQSLGQGLEFLIYFQGNSAPDKSGLPSDRFSAERTGGSVSTLTIQRTQQEDSAVYLCASSWTSGRSETQYFGPGTRLLVL.

The chain has TRBV7-9 and TRBJ2-5; D is possibly TRBD2 (6 bases). CDR3 size: 15 residues. Trimming took 5 bases from V and 5 from J, leaving 18 bases between them. CDR1 and CDR2 (germline): SEHNR, FQNEAQ (reference sequence). The CDR3 reads CASSPEFAGYETQYF. CDR3 nucleotides: TGTGCCAGCAGCCCTGAGTTTGCGGGGTACGAGACCCAGTACTTC.

The J gene is TRBJ2-7, the V gene TRBV10-3; D gene ambiguous. The germline V gene encodes CDR1 ENHRY and CDR2 SYGVKD. Trimming took off 3 bases at V and 5 bases at J, with 5 bases between the two ends. The CDR3 extends over 11 amino acids. The CDR3: CAISDLDEQYF. The CDR3 DNA sequence: TGTGCCATCAGTGACCTAGACGAGCAGTACTTC.

This clone was recorded only once. The chain joins TRBV9 to TRBJ2-1; the match to TRBD2 covers 11 bases. This CDR3 has 16 amino acids. After removal of 4 bases from V and 8 bases from J, the junction contained 11 bases not matched to a gene. Germline loops: CDR1 SGDLS, CDR2 YYNGEE. The CDR3 coding sequence is TGTGCCAGCAGCTTAAGACTAGCGGGGCCCGTGTATGAGCAGTTCTTC. It yields the protein CASSLRLAGPVYEQFF.

The chain is built from TRBV6-6 and TRBJ2-2, with D unclear. CDR3 length: 12 amino acids. Looked up from germline, CDR1 is MNHNY and CDR2 is SVGAGI (reference sequence). The V and J ends lost 2 bases and 4 bases respectively, with 2 bases between them. The CDR3 nucleotides read TGTGCCAGCAGTTACATCACCGGGGAGCTGTTTTTT. The encoded protein is CASSYITGELFF.

This clone was picked up a small number of times. The chain links TRBV6-1 to TRBJ1-5, with D possibly TRBD1 on 5 matching bases. The CDR3 sequence is 14 residues long. Deletions cut 3 bases from V and 11 bases from J, with 17 bases between. Germline CDR1 reads MNHNS; CDR2 reads SASEGT. The DNA of the CDR3 is TGTGCCAGCAGTGAGGGGACCGGACGGAAGGCCCAGCATTTT. This translates into CASSEGTGRKAQHF.

The J gene is TRBJ2-7, the V gene TRBV7-9, with no clear D. Trimming cost V 5 bases and J 5 bases, with 10 bases left between them. In germline, CDR1 is SEHNR, CDR2 FQNEAQ (reference sequence). This CDR3 is 12 amino acids long. CDR3 amino acids: CASSDIINEQYF. The CDR3 DNA reads as TGTGCCAGCAGCGACATAATTAACGAGCAGTACTTC.

The V and J genes are TRBV7-6 and TRBJ2-6; D assignment may be TRBD1 or TRBD2 (5 bases each). V lost 1 base and J 3 bases, leaving 10 bases between the germline ends. The length of the CDR3 is 16 residues. Germline V gene sequence: CDR1 SGHVS, CDR2 FNYEAQ. CDR3 region: CASSLVGGNGANVLTF. CDR3 in DNA: TGTGCCAGCAGCTTAGTTGGGGGAAATGGGGCCAACGTCCTGACTTTC.

This chain links TRBV14 with TRBJ1-1; D is ambiguous. Germline lookup yields CDR1 SGHDN and CDR2 FVKESK. Deletions cut 4 bases from V and 4 bases from J, with 10 bases between. The CDR3 totals 13 residues. CDR3 sequence: CASSPGMTTEAFF. In DNA, the CDR3 is TGTGCCAGCAGCCCTGGGATGACCACTGAAGCTTTCTTT. The complete variable domain, with remaining parts taken from reference TRBV14 and TRBJ1-1, reads EAGVTQFPSHSVIEKGQTVTLRCDPISGHDNLYWYRRVMGKEIKFLLHFVKESKQDESGMPNNRFLAERTGGTYSTLKVQPAELEDSGVYFCASSPGMTTEAFFGQGTRLTVV.

The chain combines TRBV5-1 with TRBJ2-6, with D hard to call. The germline V and J ends were trimmed by 0 bases and 0 bases, with 10 bases remaining between them. This CDR3 is built from 17 residues. Germline V gene sequence: CDR1 SGHRS, CDR2 YFSETQ. The CDR3 loop reads CASSLAGRHSGANVLTF. The CDR3 bases are TGCGCCAGCAGCTTGGCGGGCAGACACTCTGGGGCCAACGTCCTGACTTTC.